One and the same sample provided the 24 T cell receptor beta chains below, sequenced in a study of response to subunit inactivated influenza vaccine. TCRdb called the RT-PCR reads again in MiXCR, with one record for every CDR3 protein. The data contain 530,000 or so distinct CDR3 sequences, approximately 10% of them singletons. This material consisted of PBMCs from blood, taken on the day of vaccination. These receptors originate from a man between 45 and 60 years old who received an inactivated influenza vaccine.

This clonotype was detected many times. The V gene is TRBV7-8, the J gene TRBJ2-1; unclear D gene. With 5 bases removed from V and 5 bases from J, the gap between germline ends came to 13 bases. CDR1 SGHVS and CDR2 FQNEAQ come from the germline V gene. The CDR3 sequence is 14 residues long. The CDR3 is CASSPKLFNNEQFF. The CDR3 DNA reads as TGTGCCAGCAGCCCGAAACTCTTTAACAATGAGCAGTTCTTC. Complete variable domain (other parts from reference TRBV7-8 and TRBJ2-1): GAGVSQSPRYKVAKRGQDVALRCDPISGHVSLFWYQQALGQGPEFLTYFQNEAQLDKSGLPSDRFFAERPEGSVSTLKIQRTQQEDSAVYLCASSPKLFNNEQFFGPGTRLTVL.

CDR3 coding DNA: TGCAGCGTTCACCTAGAACCGTCGCAGTTCTTC. Protein product: CSVHLEPSQFF. The genes are TRBV29-1 and TRBJ2-1, with no clear D. V gave up 5 bases and J gave up 12 bases, with 14 bases separating them. CDR3 length equals 11 residues. The germline gives CDR1 SQVTM, CDR2 ANQGSEA.

V usage is TRBV6-2 or TRBV6-3 and J usage is TRBJ2-5; D gene ambiguous. The germline CDR1 and CDR2 sequences are MNHEY and SVGEGT. There are 14 residues in the CDR3. Trimming stripped 2 bases from V and 4 bases from J, with 11 bases between. DNA of the CDR3: TGTGCCAGCAGTTACGGCCGCGGTCCAGAGACCCAGTACTTC. The encoded protein is CASSYGRGPETQYF.

This clonotype was found a few times. The chain uses TRBV12-3 or TRBV12-4 and TRBJ2-3; TRBD2 agrees at 9 bases. CDR3 size: 14 residues. V lost 8 bases and J lost 4; bases outside the gene matches: 7. CDR3 nucleotide sequence: TGTGCCAGCCAAGTAGCGGGAGCGGCAGATACGCAGTATTTT. Residues: CASQVAGAADTQYF.

This clonotype was detected only a few times. The genes are TRBV5-1 and TRBJ1-1, with D hard to call. V was trimmed by 3 bases and J by 1 base, leaving 7 bases between them. Germline V gene sequence: CDR1 SGHRS, CDR2 YFSETQ. The length of the CDR3 is 13 residues. The CDR3 bases are TGCGCCAGCAGCTGGGGAGGGAACACTGAAGCTTTCTTT. It specifies CASSWGGNTEAFF.

The table lists this clonotype with a few counts. The rearrangement uses TRBV20-1 and TRBJ1-1; weak D call: TRBD1 (5 bases). The ends were cut back, 3 bases at V and 6 bases at J, with 23 bases in the middle. The CDR3 has 16 amino acids. Germline CDR1 and CDR2: DFQATT and SNEGSKA (reference sequence). The CDR3 coding sequence is TGCAGTGCTAGTCTGGGCACCGGAGGGGAGGGCGCTGAAGCTTTCTTT. Protein: CSASLGTGGEGAEAFF.

The table lists this clonotype with many counts. V gene TRBV5-1 combines with J gene TRBJ2-3; weak D call: TRBD2 (5 bases). Germline lookup yields CDR1 SGHRS and CDR2 YFSETQ. The CDR3 is 15 amino acids. Trimming removed 0 bases at V and 4 bases at J, with 12 bases between. The CDR3 bases are TGCGCCAGCAGCTTGGGAGTCCTAGCAGCAGATACGCAGTATTTT. Translating gives CASSLGVLAADTQYF.

This clonotype was found a few times. This chain connects TRBV10-3 to TRBJ1-2; no reliable D call. Germline V gene sequence: CDR1 ENHRY, CDR2 SYGVKD. The CDR3 is made up of 14 amino acids. V lost 0 bases and J lost 5, with 10 bases in between. The CDR3 loop is CAISESPGEYGYTF. In DNA form, the CDR3 reads TGTGCCATCAGTGAGTCACCCGGGGAATATGGCTACACCTTC.

The sample holds a few counts of this clonotype. The V call is TRBV7-2, the J call TRBJ2-1, with D possibly called TRBD1 or TRBD2 (5 bases each). The CDR3 totals 17 residues. V shed 0 bases and J shed 4 bases, with 16 bases lying between them. The germline V gene has CDR1 SGHTA and CDR2 FQGNSA. The DNA of the CDR3 is TGTGCCAGCAGCTTAGCGTCAGTCGGGGCTTCTTACAATGAGCAGTTCTTC. Protein sequence: CASSLASVGASYNEQFF.

In regard to this clonotype: The junction and the germline gene differ at one end; a read error may be behind it. The rearrangement links TRBV9 to TRBJ1-4; D may be TRBD1 (5 bases). The CDR3 totals 15 residues. In germline, CDR1 is SGDLS, CDR2 YYNGEE. CDR3 protein: CASSADSATNERLFF. The CDR3 nucleotides are TGTGCCAGCAGCGCCGACAGTGCAACTAATGAAAGACTGTTTTTT. Based on the CDR3 plus reference TRBV9 and TRBJ1-4, the full variable domain is DSGVTQTPKHLITATGQRVTLRCSPRSGDLSVYWYQQSLDQGLQFLIQYYNGEERAKGNILERFSAQQFPDLHSELNLSSLELGDSALYFCASSADSATNERLFFGSGTQLSVL.

This clonotype came up a few times. The chain joins TRBV29-1 to TRBJ1-4; 8 nucleotides match TRBD1. Germline CDR1 reads SQVTM; CDR2 reads ANQGSEA. Losses at the gene ends were 5 bases for V and 8 bases for J; bases not matched to a gene: 7. CDR3 size: 13 residues. CDR3 residues: CSVLGQGGEKLFF. CDR3 DNA: TGCAGCGTTCTTGGACAGGGAGGAGAAAAACTGTTTTTT.

This clonotype was seen at least ten times. This sequence joins TRBV3-1 and TRBJ2-2; a possible D gene is TRBD2 (6 bases). Germline V gives CDR1 LGHDT, CDR2 YNNKEL (reference sequence). The CDR3 sequence is 17 residues long. V was shortened by 0 bases and J by 2 bases, with 13 bases between the two germline ends. DNA of the CDR3: TGTGCCAGCAGCCAAGATGAGACTAGAATCAACACCGGGGAGCTGTTTTTT. Its translation is CASSQDETRINTGELFF.

This clonotype was seen more than once but under ten times. The chain combines TRBV11-2 with TRBJ2-1; weak D call: TRBD2 (6 bases). Germline V gives CDR1 SGHAT, CDR2 FQNNGV. The CDR3 has 14 amino acids. Trimming removed 5 bases at V and 4 bases at J, with 12 bases between. CDR3 sequence reads: CASSPGLDYNEQFF. For the CDR3, the DNA is TGTGCCAGCAGCCCGGGACTCGATTACAATGAGCAGTTCTTC.

The genes are TRBV7-9 and TRBJ2-7; possibly TRBD1 for D (6 bases). This CDR3 is built from 14 residues. The V and J ends lost 4 bases and 2 bases respectively, with 12 bases between them. The germline V gene encodes CDR1 SEHNR and CDR2 FQNEAQ (reference sequence). In DNA, the CDR3 is TGTGCCAGCAGCTCTACCAGGGGCCCCTACGAGCAGTACTTC. Protein: CASSSTRGPYEQYF. Supplemented by reference TRBV7-9 and TRBJ2-7, the full variable domain reads DTGVSQNPRHKITKRGQNVTFRCDPISEHNRLYWYRQTLGQGPEFLTYFQNEAQLEKSRLLSDRFSAERPKGSFSTLEIQRTEQGDSAMYLCASSSTRGPYEQYFGPGTRLTVT.

This chain joins TRBV29-1 and TRBJ2-3; D not resolved. Trimming removed 7 bases at V and 4 bases at J, with 21 bases between. CDR3 length: 15 residues. Germline V lookup: CDR1 SQVTM, CDR2 ANQGSEA. DNA for the CDR3: TGCAGCGCCTCGTCAGCAGCTTTCCACTCAGATACGCAGTATTTT. Translated, it gives CSASSAAFHSDTQYF.

This clonotype was detected a few times. The V call is TRBV13, the J call TRBJ2-7, with TRBD2 identical over 9 bases. The CDR3 is 16 amino acids. Losses at the gene ends were 2 bases for V and 5 bases for J; bases not matched to a gene: 10. The germline CDR1 and CDR2 sequences are PRHDT and FYEKMQ (reference sequence). The CDR3: CASSLNSGSGIHEQYF. DNA for the CDR3: TGTGCCAGCAGCTTAAATAGCGGGAGTGGGATCCACGAGCAGTACTTC. The full variable domain, rest sourced from reference TRBV13 and TRBJ2-7, is AAGVIQSPRHLIKEKRETATLKCYPIPRHDTVYWYQQGPGQDPQFLISFYEKMQSDKGSIPDRFSAQQFSDYHSELNMSSLELGDSALYFCASSLNSGSGIHEQYFGPGTRLTVT.

The table lists this clonotype with many counts. The chain joins TRBV29-1 to TRBJ2-7; D remains unclear. Germline loops: CDR1 SQVTM, CDR2 ANQGSEA. Deletions cut 5 bases from V and 2 bases from J, with 7 bases between. The CDR3 length is 11 residues. The CDR3 is CSVTGTYEQYF. The CDR3 DNA follows: TGCAGCGTTACCGGTACCTACGAGCAGTACTTC.

This chain uses TRBV27 with TRBJ2-7; TRBD1 matches 8 bases. Germline V gene data show CDR1 as MNHEY and CDR2 as SMNVEV (reference sequence). Losses at the gene ends were 2 bases for V and 5 bases for J; bases not matched to a gene: 5. This CDR3 has 14 residues. CDR3 bases: TGTGCCAGCAGTTTAGCCAGGGGGCAAAACGAGCAGTACTTC. Amino acids: CASSLARGQNEQYF.

This clonotype was observed many times. The chain joins TRBV12-3 or TRBV12-4 to TRBJ2-1, with no clear D. This CDR3 is 15 amino acids long. Deletions cut 3 bases from V and 6 bases from J, with 15 bases between. In DNA, the CDR3 is TGTGCCAGCAGTTTCATGTCTCTAAGAGGCAATGAGCAGTTCTTC. Protein sequence: CASSFMSLRGNEQFF.

The sample holds a few counts of this clonotype. The CDR3 protein is CATSASGRLTDTQYF. CDR3 nucleotide sequence: TGTGCCACCAGTGCATCGGGACGGCTCACAGATACGCAGTATTTT. The chain is built from TRBV24-1 and TRBJ2-3; the D gene could be TRBD1 or TRBD2 (5 bases each). The length of the CDR3 is 15 residues. Germline CDR1 and CDR2: KGHDR and SFDVKD. V was trimmed by 5 bases and J by 2 bases, leaving 13 bases between them.

This clonotype was detected only a few times. At one end, the junction sequence differs from germline, possibly due to a read error. V is TRBV4-1 and J is TRBJ1-2; 8 nucleotides align to TRBD1. CDR3 length: 12 amino acids. Germline CDR1 is MGHRA and CDR2 is YSYEKL. CDR3 amino acids: CASSQEIGTGFF. In DNA form, the CDR3 reads TGCGCCAGCAGCCAAGAAATCGGGACAGGATTCTTC.

This clonotype turned up a few times. This chain joins TRBV10-3 and TRBJ1-1; 8 bases line up with TRBD1. Trimming cost V 3 bases and J 9 bases; bases outside gene matches: 0. Germline-derived CDR1 and CDR2 are ENHRY and SYGVKD. This CDR3 has 11 residues. CDR3 DNA sequence: TGTGCCATCAGTGACAGGGGGCAAGCTTTCTTT. Translation gives CAISDRGQAFF.

The rearrangement links TRBV7-9 to TRBJ2-7; 12 bases agree with TRBD2. The germline V gene has CDR1 SEHNR and CDR2 FQNEAQ (reference sequence). The CDR3 is 16 residues long. The V and J ends lost 5 bases and 3 bases, in that order; junction bases with no gene match: 8. In DNA, the CDR3 is TGTGCCAGCAGCCCGCAGGGACTAGCGGGTTACTACGAGCAGTACTTC. Translating gives CASSPQGLAGYYEQYF.

This clonotype was detected a few times. The chain carries TRBV5-1 and TRBJ2-3, with 8 bases identical to TRBD2. After removal of 0 bases from V and 4 bases from J, the junction contained 7 bases not matched to a gene. CDR1 and CDR2 from the germline V gene are SGHRS and YFSETQ. CDR3 length equals 16 residues. The CDR3 region has the DNA TGCGCCAGCAGCTTGGGGATAGCGGGGTATCCAGATACGCAGTATTTT. The encoded protein is CASSLGIAGYPDTQYF.